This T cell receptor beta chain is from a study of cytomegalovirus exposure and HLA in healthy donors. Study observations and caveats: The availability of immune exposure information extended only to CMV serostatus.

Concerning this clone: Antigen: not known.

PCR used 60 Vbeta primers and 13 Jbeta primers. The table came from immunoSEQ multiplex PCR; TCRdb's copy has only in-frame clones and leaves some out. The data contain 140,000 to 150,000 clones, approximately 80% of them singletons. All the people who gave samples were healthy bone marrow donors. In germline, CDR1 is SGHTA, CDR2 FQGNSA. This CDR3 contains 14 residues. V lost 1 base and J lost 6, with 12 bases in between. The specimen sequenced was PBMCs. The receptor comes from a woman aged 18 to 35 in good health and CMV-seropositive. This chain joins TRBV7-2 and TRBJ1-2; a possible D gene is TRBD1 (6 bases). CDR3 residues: CASSLDAGANGYTF. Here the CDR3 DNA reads TGTGCCAGCAGCTTAGACGCAGGGGCAAATGGCTACACCTTC.